The subject of this entry is one T cell receptor (beta chain). CDR3 length: 14 amino acids. Germline assignment: CDR1 WSHSY and CDR2 SAAADI. The ends lost 2 bases at V and 7 bases at J; junction bases unmatched: 3. The data were taken from a study of blood T cell repertoires in COVID-19. About the study: Samples taken during acute and convalescent COVID-19 were collected in the United States, Italy and Spain.

Here immunoSEQ multiplex PCR was the method, and the copy in TCRdb shows in-frame clones only, minus some. The sample contains roughly 100,000 clones, about 89% of which appear only once. The specimen sequenced was peripheral blood. This TCR came from a man in his forties or fifties with acute or convalescent COVID-19. The genes are TRBV10-2 and TRBJ2-1, with 9 positions matching TRBD1. The CDR3 sequence: CASSEHRGPNEQFF. CDR3 coding DNA: TGCGCCAGCAGTGAGCACAGGGGGCCAAATGAGCAGTTCTTC.